This T cell receptor beta chain was profiled in a study of CD8 T cells in ankylosing spondylitis. Points on this clonotype: The target antigen is unknown.

A quantitative 5'-RACE method, one with molecular barcodes, was used to make TCR beta libraries. TCRdb passed the 5' RACE reads through MiXCR, listing each CDR3 protein once. The sample yields nearly 350,000 distinct CDR3 sequences, roughly 15% seen once. Whole-study findings and limits: Earlier studies detected some motif variants in reactive arthritis synovial fluid and blood. Roughly eight highly homologous variants made up a TCR beta motif that seemed to typify ankylosing spondylitis blood.

Germline V CDR1 and CDR2: MNHEY, SVGEGT. V lost 2 bases and J lost 6, with 6 bases in between. The CDR3 is 12 amino acids. This TCR came from a male donor with ankylosing spondylitis or in good health (not recorded which). This rearrangement joins TRBV6-2 or TRBV6-3 to TRBJ2-3, with no clear D. Material: blood, either unsorted or a sorted T cell fraction (not recorded which). The CDR3 loop reads CASSYMRDTQYF. The DNA for the CDR3 is TGTGCCAGCAGTTACATGCGGGATACGCAGTATTTT.